This section outlines one T cell receptor (beta chain) sequence together with its context. This CDR3 has 12 amino acids. V shed 2 bases and J shed 7 bases, with 9 bases lying between them. CDR1 SGHDT and CDR2 YYEEEE come from the germline V gene. The data derive from a study of graft-versus-host responses after intestinal transplantation. Method: immunoSEQ multiplex PCR; TCRdb's copy keeps in-frame clones and lacks some. The data hold fewer than 20,000 clones, with 83% observed a single time. Graft tissue processing released intraepithelial and lamina propria lymphocytes. The chain couples TRBV5-6 to TRBJ1-1; no definite D call. The clonotype was recovered from a human patient who received an intestinal transplant, so some T cells may come from the graft donor. The starting material was ileum tissue, obtained roughly 620 days after intestinal transplantation. The CDR3: CASSFAAYEAFF. CDR3 bases: TGTGCCAGCAGCTTCGCAGCCTATGAAGCTTTCTTT. The full variable domain, its missing parts supplied by reference TRBV5-6 and TRBJ1-1, is DAGVTQSPTHLIKTRGQQVTLRCSPKSGHDTVSWYQQALGQGPQFIFQYYEEEERQRGNFPDRFSGHQFPNYSSELNVNALLLGDSALYLCASSFAAYEAFFGQGTRLTVV.